These 26 T cell receptor beta chains share one sample of origin, sequenced in a study of cytomegalovirus exposure and HLA in healthy donors. The PCR made use of 60 Vbeta and 13 Jbeta primers. The table came from immunoSEQ multiplex PCR; TCRdb's copy has only in-frame clones and leaves some out. Of around 150,000 clones listed, 75% to 90% are singletons. The material sequenced was PBMCs. The receptors stem from a woman under 30 in good health and CMV-seronegative.

This chain links TRBV18 with TRBJ2-2; D not resolved. CDR3 size: 13 residues. V was clipped by 3 bases and J by 1 base, with 3 bases between them. Per the germline V gene, CDR1 is KGHSH and CDR2 is LQKENI. CDR3 loop: CASSPQNTGELFF. CDR3 nucleotide sequence: TGTGCCAGCTCACCCCAGAACACCGGGGAGCTGTTTTTT.

This chain uses TRBV15 with TRBJ2-5; TRBD1 is a possible D gene (5 bases). The J call may be faulty, since TRBJ2-7 better matches the DNA end. Germline V gene lookup returns CDR1 LNHNV and CDR2 YYDKDF (reference sequence). The CDR3 extends over 15 amino acids. Here the CDR3 reads CATSMWAGYENEQYF. The DNA for the CDR3 is TGTGCCACCAGCATGTGGGCAGGGTATGAGAACGAGCAGTACTTC.

The chain is built from TRBV4-1 and TRBJ1-3, with D possibly TRBD1 on 6 matching bases. Looked up from germline, CDR1 is MGHRA and CDR2 is YSYEKL. CDR3 length equals 18 residues. V was clipped by 1 base and J by 0 bases, with 16 bases between them. CDR3 loop: CASSQGPWRGASGNTIYF. The CDR3 coding sequence is TGCGCCAGCAGCCAAGGGCCATGGCGGGGGGCCTCTGGAAACACCATATATTTT.

The chain has TRBV5-1 and TRBJ2-1; the match to TRBD2 covers 11 bases. The CDR3 extends over 19 amino acids. From germline, CDR1 is SGHRS and CDR2 YFSETQ. Trimming took 5 bases from V and 1 from J; bases not matched to a gene: 14. CDR3 protein: CASRPDPGTSGLSYNEQFF. The CDR3 DNA reads as TGCGCCAGCAGACCCGATCCTGGGACTAGCGGACTATCCTACAATGAGCAGTTCTTC.

The V gene is TRBV18, the J gene TRBJ1-1; 8 bases are a match to TRBD1. CDR3 length: 16 residues. Germline values: CDR1 KGHSH, CDR2 LQKENI. Trimming removed 5 bases from V and 1 base from J; junction bases left unmatched: 9. Here the CDR3 reads CASSAYQGAANTEAFF. CDR3 in DNA: TGTGCCAGCTCAGCTTACCAGGGGGCGGCGAACACTGAAGCTTTCTTT. The whole variable domain, remainder taken from reference TRBV18 and TRBJ1-1, is NAGVMQNPRHLVRRRGQEARLRCSPMKGHSHVYWYRQLPEEGLKFMVYLQKENIIDESGMPKERFSAEFPKEGPSILRIQQVVRGDSAAYFCASSAYQGAANTEAFFGQGTRLTVV.

This clone was detected once. This chain links TRBV18 with TRBJ1-6; no clear D gene. There are 16 residues in the CDR3. Deletions cut 3 bases from V and 7 bases from J, with 16 bases between. CDR1 and CDR2 (germline): KGHSH, LQKENI. The CDR3 here is CASSPNPGIANSPLHF. The CDR3 DNA sequence: TGTGCCAGCTCACCCAATCCAGGAATTGCAAATTCACCCCTCCACTTT.

The gene calls are TRBV10-2 and TRBJ2-6; no definite D call. The length of the CDR3 is 15 residues. The germline V gene encodes CDR1 WSHSY and CDR2 SAAADI. Deletions cut 7 bases from V and 1 base from J, with 11 bases between. The CDR3 DNA follows: TGCGCCAGCATTCTCGACATTTCTGGGGCCAACGTCCTGACTTTC. Translated: CASILDISGANVLTF.

This sequence joins TRBV9 and TRBJ2-2; 10 nucleotides line up with TRBD2. After removal of 2 bases from V and 7 bases from J, the junction contained 5 bases not matched to a gene. The V gene's germline CDR1 is SGDLS and CDR2 YYNGEE. CDR3 length: 15 residues. CDR3 DNA sequence: TGTGCCAGCAGCGTTAGGACTAGCGGAAACGGGGAGCTGTTTTTT. Its translation: CASSVRTSGNGELFF.

The chain uses TRBV10-3 and TRBJ1-3; weak D call: TRBD1 (5 bases). The germline V gene encodes CDR1 ENHRY and CDR2 SYGVKD. This CDR3 is 16 amino acids long. Between the trimmed V and J ends, which lost 1 base and 2 bases, there was a span of 12 bases. DNA for the CDR3: TGTGCCATCAGTGAGTTAACAGGTCAAGCTGGAAACACCATATATTTT. The encoded protein is CAISELTGQAGNTIYF.

This clone was counted a single time. For the CDR3, the DNA is TGCGCCAGCACCCCTTCCGTTTCGGGCACAGATACGCAGTATTTT. It translates to CASTPSVSGTDTQYF. This chain connects TRBV5-1 to TRBJ2-3, with D unresolved. CDR1 is SGHRS and CDR2 is YFSETQ in the germline V gene. The CDR3 length is 15 residues. Trimming removed 6 bases from V and 1 base from J, with 15 bases in between. The full variable domain, in which reference TRBV5-1 and TRBJ2-3 provide the parts outside the CDR3, is KAGVTQTPRYLIKTRGQQVTLSCSPISGHRSVSWYQQTPGQGLQFLFEYFSETQRNKGNFPGRFSGRQFSNSRSEMNVSTLELGDSALYLCASTPSVSGTDTQYFGPGTRLTVL.

This chain joins TRBV11-2 and TRBJ1-5, with TRBD1 matching over 8 bases. Germline CDR1 is SGHAT and CDR2 is FQNNGV. This CDR3 has 16 residues. V dropped 5 bases and J dropped 6; count of bases not matched to a gene: 12. The CDR3 is CASSDNRGALGQPQHF. The CDR3 DNA follows: TGTGCCAGCAGCGACAACAGGGGGGCCTTGGGTCAGCCCCAGCATTTT.

This sequence joins TRBV10-1 and TRBJ2-1; D might be TRBD2 (5 bases). This CDR3 is 14 amino acids long. CDR1 and CDR2 (germline): WNHNN, SYGVQD (reference sequence). Between the trimmed V and J ends, which lost 2 bases and 5 bases, there was a span of 10 bases. The CDR3 region is CASSEPDFHNEQFF. In nucleotides, the CDR3 is TGCGCCAGCAGTGAGCCGGACTTCCACAATGAGCAGTTCTTC.

The chain combines TRBV10-2 with TRBJ1-4; maybe TRBD1 (6 bases). Germline CDR1 and CDR2: WSHSY and SAAADI. CDR3 length: 13 amino acids. V was clipped by 8 bases and J by 3 bases, with 10 bases between them. CDR3 residues: CASLAGANEKLFF. DNA for the CDR3: TGCGCCAGCCTCGCAGGGGCTAATGAAAAACTGTTTTTT.

The chain carries TRBV5-4 and TRBJ2-1, with unresolved D. Germline V CDR1 and CDR2: SGHNT, YYREEE (reference sequence). The CDR3 spans 12 residues. Trimming took 0 bases from V and 11 from J, leaving 9 bases between them. CDR3 nucleotides: TGTGCCAGCAGCTTGGTGGCTAGTCAGCAGTTCTTC. Protein product: CASSLVASQQFF.

The gene calls are TRBV6-5 and TRBJ2-7; 7 nucleotides match TRBD1. V lost 6 bases to trimming and J lost 6 bases; unmatched junction nucleotides: 14. CDR3 size: 15 residues. In germline, CDR1 is MNHEY, CDR2 SVGAGI. CDR3 region: CASSRGQSGEGEQYF. In DNA form, the CDR3 reads TGTGCCAGCAGCCGGGGACAGTCCGGAGAGGGCGAGCAGTACTTC.

V is TRBV27 and J is TRBJ2-5, with 8 bases that match TRBD2. V lost 6 bases and J lost 4; bases outside the gene matches: 7. This CDR3 spans 14 amino acids. Germline CDR1 is MNHEY and CDR2 is SMNVEV (reference sequence). For the CDR3, the DNA is TGTGCCAGCAGCCCACGGGGGGGCCGAGAGACCCAGTACTTC. Translating gives CASSPRGGRETQYF.

The rearrangement joins TRBV5-1 to TRBJ1-1, with TRBD1 matching over 11 bases. This CDR3 contains 14 residues. The V and J ends lost 0 bases and 7 bases, in that order; junction bases with no gene match: 2. Germline V CDR1 and CDR2: SGHRS, YFSETQ. CDR3 nucleotides: TGCGCCAGCAGCTTGGGGGACAGGGGGTTTGAAGCTTTCTTT. The encoded protein is CASSLGDRGFEAFF.

This chain connects TRBV29-1 to TRBJ2-1; 7 bases fit TRBD1. Germline V gene data show CDR1 as SQVTM and CDR2 as ANQGSEA. V shed 6 bases, J shed 5 bases, and the junction held 7 bases outside the gene matches. The CDR3 covers 13 residues. The CDR3 nucleotides read TGCAGCGTGGACCCAACAGGGGACAATGAGCAGTTCTTC. Its translation is CSVDPTGDNEQFF.

This chain connects TRBV28 to TRBJ1-5; D possibly corresponds to TRBD1 (5 bases). Germline V gene data show CDR1 as MDHEN and CDR2 as SYDVKM. The ends were cut back, 3 bases at V and 3 bases at J, with 12 bases in the middle. The CDR3 totals 15 residues. The CDR3 bases are TGTGCCAGCAGTTTTAGTGGGGCTGCCAATCAGCCCCAGCATTTT. Residues: CASSFSGAANQPQHF.

This rearrangement joins TRBV6-1 to TRBJ1-1; the D gene is possibly TRBD1 (5 bases). The V gene's germline CDR1 is MNHNS and CDR2 SASEGT. Trimming removed 6 bases at V and 1 base at J, with 15 bases between. The length of the CDR3 is 15 residues. CDR3 in amino acids: CASSDRAGANTEAFF. CDR3 in DNA: TGTGCCAGCAGCGATAGGGCTGGGGCGAACACTGAAGCTTTCTTT.

The rearrangement joins TRBV14 to TRBJ2-3; TRBD1 matches 7 bases. The junction had 11 bases not matched to a gene; V was cut back by 4 bases and J by 4 bases. The germline V gene encodes CDR1 SGHDN and CDR2 FVKESK. This CDR3 is built from 16 residues. The CDR3 reads CASSRGGGMAADTQYF. In DNA, the CDR3 is TGTGCCAGCAGCCGAGGGGGCGGAATGGCCGCAGATACGCAGTATTTT.

J is TRBJ2-3 and V is TRBV2; a weak D match, TRBD1 (6 bases). CDR3 length: 14 amino acids. The germline V gene has CDR1 SNHLY and CDR2 FYNNEI. V lost 6 bases, J lost 2 bases, and 12 bases lay in between. CDR3 nucleotide sequence: TGTGCCAGCAGGCCTACAGGGTACACAGATACGCAGTATTTT. Encoded protein: CASRPTGYTDTQYF.

This chain links TRBV7-9 with TRBJ1-1, with 7 bases lining up with TRBD1. V lost 4 bases to trimming and J lost 3 bases; unmatched junction nucleotides: 8. The CDR3 sequence is 15 residues long. Germline V gene sequence: CDR1 SEHNR, CDR2 FQNEAQ (reference sequence). CDR3 amino acids: CASSSTGPGDTEAFF. The CDR3 region has the DNA TGTGCCAGCAGCTCGACAGGGCCCGGGGACACTGAAGCTTTCTTT.

CDR3 residues: CASSYGLAGFLDTQYF. In DNA form, the CDR3 reads TGTGCCAGCAGCTATGGACTAGCGGGGTTTTTAGATACGCAGTATTTT. The rearrangement links TRBV7-2 to TRBJ2-3, with 12 bases matching TRBD2. The CDR3 runs 16 residues. J gave up 5 bases and V 4 bases, and 7 bases lay outside the gene matches. The germline gives CDR1 SGHTA, CDR2 FQGNSA.

V is TRBV11-3 and J is TRBJ2-7; TRBD1 matches 8 bases. The junction had 6 bases not matched to a gene; V was cut back by 4 bases and J by 1 base. This CDR3 is 15 amino acids long. CDR1 is SGHNT, CDR2 YENEEA, per germline. In DNA, the CDR3 is TGTGCCAGCAGCTCCTGGGACAGGCAATCCTACGAGCAGTACTTC. It translates to CASSSWDRQSYEQYF.

The chain carries TRBV11-2 and TRBJ2-4, with 7 bases lining up with TRBD2. CDR3 length: 12 residues. CDR1 is SGHAT, CDR2 FQNNGV, per germline. After removal of 5 bases from V and 6 bases from J, the junction contained 1 base not matched to a gene. The chain's CDR3 is CASSGRANIQYF. DNA for the CDR3: TGTGCCAGCAGCGGGAGGGCAAACATTCAGTACTTC.